A selection of T cell receptor beta chains follows, all from one sample in a study of blood T cell repertoires in COVID-19. Sequencing used immunoSEQ multiplex PCR; TCRdb keeps in-frame clones, though not all of them. The sample yields about 420,000 clones, approximately 90% seen once. The sequencing input was peripheral blood. Receptor source: a man younger than 35 with COVID-19, enrolled during active disease. Each CDR3 is given with its conserved first and last residue. A D gene is named only where the DNA matches it firmly. Size tells how often a clone was seen (once, few, many) or the class of an expanded clone, and some rows leave it out.

j_gene: TRBJ2-5; d_gene: TRBD1; len: 17; abundance: .; v_gene: TRBV19; CDR3aa: CASSIGERTGGKETQYF; CDR3nt: TGTGCCAGTAGTATTGGAGAGCGGACAGGGGGTAAAGAGACCCAGTACTTC
j_gene: TRBJ2-5; d_gene: TRBD2; len: 14; abundance: .; v_gene: TRBV6-5; CDR3aa: CAIKKRTSGETQYF; CDR3nt: TGTGCCATCAAGAAAAGGACTAGCGGGGAGACCCAGTACTTC
j_gene: TRBJ1-4; d_gene: TRBD1; len: 16; abundance: .; v_gene: TRBV19; CDR3aa: CASSLGQGHTNEKLFF; CDR3nt: TGTGCCAGTAGTTTGGGACAGGGGCACACTAATGAAAAACTGTTTTTT
j_gene: TRBJ2-3; d_gene: TRBD2; len: 16; abundance: .; v_gene: TRBV30; CDR3aa: CAWTRAIAGGADTQYF; CDR3nt: TGTGCCTGGACCCGGGCGATAGCGGGAGGAGCAGATACGCAGTATTTT
j_gene: TRBJ1-4; d_gene: .; len: 14; abundance: .; v_gene: TRBV27; CDR3aa: CASSLDSTNEKLFF; CDR3nt: TGTGCCAGCAGTCTAGACAGTACTAATGAAAAACTGTTTTTT
j_gene: TRBJ1-6; d_gene: .; len: 15; abundance: .; v_gene: TRBV3-1/TRBV3-2; CDR3aa: CASSLTLRSNSPLHF; CDR3nt: TGTGCCAGCAGCCTCACCCTGCGGTCTAATTCACCCCTCCACTTT
j_gene: TRBJ2-1; d_gene: .; len: 16; abundance: .; v_gene: TRBV5-6; CDR3aa: CASSLDPLGPINEQFF; CDR3nt: TGTGCCAGCAGCTTGGACCCTCTAGGTCCCATCAATGAGCAGTTCTTC
j_gene: TRBJ2-3; d_gene: .; len: 13; abundance: .; v_gene: TRBV7-9; CDR3aa: CASSLGQTDTQYF; CDR3nt: TGTGCCAGCAGCCTAGGACAGACAGATACGCAGTATTTT
j_gene: TRBJ2-3; d_gene: TRBD1; len: 16; abundance: .; v_gene: TRBV4-1; CDR3aa: CASSLTGGAGTDTQYF; CDR3nt: TGCGCCAGCAGCTTAACAGGGGGCGCTGGCACAGATACGCAGTATTTT
j_gene: TRBJ1-2; d_gene: TRBD1; len: 16; abundance: .; v_gene: TRBV19; CDR3aa: CASSYTRGWGNYGYTF; CDR3nt: TGTGCCAGTAGTTATACCAGGGGGTGGGGTAACTATGGCTACACCTTC
j_gene: TRBJ2-5; d_gene: .; len: 18; abundance: .; v_gene: TRBV21-1; CDR3aa: CASRYGTSGRGLGETQYF; CDR3nt: TGTGCCAGCAGATACGGGACTAGCGGGAGAGGGTTGGGGGAGACCCAGTACTTC
j_gene: TRBJ1-4; d_gene: .; len: 20; abundance: .; v_gene: TRBV5-1; CDR3aa: CASSPVGTYRVGATNEKLFF; CDR3nt: TGCGCCAGCAGCCCTGTGGGGACCTACAGGGTAGGGGCTACTAATGAAAAACTGTTTTTT
j_gene: TRBJ1-3; d_gene: TRBD1; len: 15; abundance: .; v_gene: TRBV5-6; CDR3aa: CASSSKGARGNTIYF; CDR3nt: TGTGCCAGCAGCTCGAAGGGGGCTCGTGGAAACACCATATATTTT
j_gene: TRBJ2-2; d_gene: .; len: 17; abundance: .; v_gene: TRBV5-4; CDR3aa: CASSADVGAGLAGELFF; CDR3nt: TGTGCCAGCAGCGCTGACGTGGGCGCGGGGTTGGCCGGGGAGCTGTTTTTT
j_gene: TRBJ2-5; d_gene: .; len: 13; abundance: .; v_gene: TRBV18; CDR3aa: CASSSQYQETQYF; CDR3nt: TGTGCCAGCTCATCCCAGTACCAAGAGACCCAGTACTTC
j_gene: TRBJ2-1; d_gene: TRBD1; len: 13; abundance: .; v_gene: TRBV15; CDR3aa: CATSRDPSGQLFF; CDR3nt: TGTGCCACCAGCAGAGATCCCTCGGGACAGCTTTTCTTC
j_gene: TRBJ1-2; d_gene: .; len: 16; abundance: .; v_gene: TRBV27; CDR3aa: CASSPAAGILNYGYTF; CDR3nt: TGTGCCAGCAGTCCAGCCGCAGGAATCCTCAACTATGGCTACACCTTC
j_gene: TRBJ2-7; d_gene: .; len: 16; abundance: .; v_gene: TRBV2; CDR3aa: CASRPGGLASSDEQYF; CDR3nt: TGTGCCAGCAGGCCCGGAGGGCTAGCCTCCTCTGACGAGCAGTACTTC
j_gene: TRBJ2-4; d_gene: .; len: 14; abundance: .; v_gene: TRBV5-6; CDR3aa: CASSPTGEGNIQYF; CDR3nt: TGTGCCAGCAGCCCGACAGGGGAGGGAAACATTCAGTACTTC
j_gene: TRBJ2-7; d_gene: .; len: 14; abundance: .; v_gene: TRBV27; CDR3aa: CASSFRERGYEQYF; CDR3nt: TGTGCCAGCAGTTTTCGGGAGAGGGGCTACGAGCAGTACTTC
j_gene: TRBJ2-7; d_gene: .; len: 14; abundance: .; v_gene: TRBV7-9; CDR3aa: CASTPPGQTYEQYF; CDR3nt: TGTGCCAGCACCCCTCCGGGACAAACCTACGAGCAGTACTTC
j_gene: TRBJ2-5; d_gene: .; len: 13; abundance: .; v_gene: TRBV12-5; CDR3aa: CASGTLPLARAYF; CDR3nt: TGTGCTAGTGGTACCCTCCCTCTCGCGAGGGCGTACTTC
j_gene: TRBJ1-3; d_gene: TRBD1; len: 18; abundance: .; v_gene: TRBV7-6; CDR3aa: CASSLVGTGEFAGNTIYF; CDR3nt: TGTGCCAGCAGCTTAGTGGGGACAGGGGAGTTCGCTGGAAACACCATATATTTT
j_gene: TRBJ2-7; d_gene: .; len: 14; abundance: .; v_gene: TRBV7-9; CDR3aa: CASSILSGAYEQYF; CDR3nt: TGTGCCAGCAGCATCCTAAGTGGAGCCTACGAGCAGTACTTC
j_gene: TRBJ1-1; d_gene: .; len: 15; abundance: .; v_gene: TRBV11-3; CDR3aa: CASSPYASRELLAFF; CDR3nt: TGTGCCAGCAGCCCTTACGCCTCGAGGGAACTGTTGGCTTTCTTT
j_gene: TRBJ2-1; d_gene: .; len: 15; abundance: few; v_gene: TRBV11-2; CDR3aa: CASSRIAENYNEQFF; CDR3nt: TGTGCCAGCAGCCGGATAGCGGAAAACTACAATGAGCAGTTCTTC
j_gene: TRBJ2-6; d_gene: .; len: 15; abundance: .; v_gene: TRBV5-4; CDR3aa: CASSSQGGGANVLTF; CDR3nt: TGTGCCAGCAGCTCACAGGGTGGCGGGGCCAACGTCCTGACTTTC
j_gene: TRBJ1-4; d_gene: .; len: 15; abundance: .; v_gene: TRBV5-1; CDR3aa: CASSLNLGANEKLFF; CDR3nt: TGCGCCAGCAGCTTGAATCTGGGGGCGAATGAAAAACTGTTTTTT
j_gene: TRBJ2-3; d_gene: TRBD1; len: 15; abundance: .; v_gene: TRBV12-5; CDR3aa: CASGAGQGFTDTQYF; CDR3nt: TGTGCTAGTGGTGCGGGACAGGGCTTCACAGATACGCAGTATTTT
j_gene: TRBJ1-5; d_gene: TRBD1; len: 14; abundance: .; v_gene: TRBV11-2; CDR3aa: CASSPQGARQPQHF; CDR3nt: TGTGCCAGCAGCCCACAGGGGGCACGTCAGCCCCAGCATTTT
j_gene: TRBJ2-2; d_gene: .; len: 12; abundance: .; v_gene: TRBV12-3/TRBV12-4; CDR3aa: CASSTRAGELFF; CDR3nt: TGTGCCAGCAGTACGAGGGCCGGGGAGCTGTTTTTT
j_gene: TRBJ2-1; d_gene: TRBD2; len: 18; abundance: .; v_gene: TRBV7-3; CDR3aa: CASSLTLGAGGPGNEQFF; CDR3nt: TGTGCCAGCAGCTTAACGTTGGGAGCGGGAGGGCCCGGCAATGAGCAGTTCTTC
j_gene: TRBJ2-7; d_gene: .; len: 15; abundance: .; v_gene: TRBV11-3; CDR3aa: CASSLGRLGASEQYF; CDR3nt: TGTGCCAGCAGCTTAGGCCGACTAGGGGCTTCCGAGCAGTACTTC
j_gene: TRBJ1-4; d_gene: TRBD1; len: 15; abundance: .; v_gene: TRBV3-1/TRBV3-2; CDR3aa: CASSYGTGGNEKLFF; CDR3nt: TGTGCCAGCAGCTATGGGACAGGGGGAAATGAAAAACTGTTTTTT
j_gene: TRBJ2-5; d_gene: TRBD2; len: 16; abundance: once; v_gene: TRBV7-2; CDR3aa: CASSPGLAGGQETQYF; CDR3nt: TGTGCCAGCAGCCCTGGACTAGCGGGGGGACAAGAGACCCAGTACTTC
j_gene: TRBJ1-5; d_gene: TRBD1; len: 15; abundance: .; v_gene: TRBV19; CDR3aa: CASSTGQGSNQPQHF; CDR3nt: TGTGCCAGTAGTACGGGACAGGGGAGCAATCAGCCCCAGCATTTT
j_gene: TRBJ2-2; d_gene: TRBD2; len: 17; abundance: .; v_gene: TRBV3-1/TRBV3-2; CDR3aa: CASSHKSGLVNTGELFF; CDR3nt: TGTGCCAGCAGCCACAAATCGGGACTAGTCAATACCGGGGAGCTGTTTTTT
j_gene: TRBJ2-7; d_gene: TRBD2; len: 14; abundance: .; v_gene: TRBV10-3; CDR3aa: CAISGSGGADKQYF; CDR3nt: TGTGCCATCAGTGGGTCGGGAGGCGCGGATAAGCAGTACTTC
j_gene: TRBJ2-3; d_gene: TRBD2; len: 15; abundance: .; v_gene: TRBV7-9; CDR3aa: CASSPSGSGTDTQYF; CDR3nt: TGTGCCAGCAGCCCTAGCGGGAGTGGTACAGATACGCAGTATTTT
j_gene: TRBJ2-7; d_gene: .; len: 14; abundance: once; v_gene: TRBV28; CDR3aa: CASSLKPRFHEQYF; CDR3nt: TGTGCCAGCAGCTTAAAACCTAGGTTCCACGAGCAGTACTTC
j_gene: TRBJ2-3; d_gene: .; len: 14; abundance: .; v_gene: TRBV11-3; CDR3aa: CASSSWDSTDTQYF; CDR3nt: TGTGCCAGCAGCTCATGGGACTCCACAGATACGCAGTATTTT
j_gene: TRBJ2-7; d_gene: TRBD1; len: 14; abundance: few; v_gene: TRBV5-5; CDR3aa: CASSLGTGTYEQYF; CDR3nt: TGTGCCAGCAGCTTGGGGACAGGGACCTACGAGCAGTACTTC
j_gene: TRBJ2-3; d_gene: TRBD1; len: 14; abundance: few; v_gene: TRBV30; CDR3aa: CAWSDRQGWDTQYF; CDR3nt: TGTGCCTGGAGTGATAGACAGGGCTGGGATACGCAGTATTTT
j_gene: TRBJ2-3; d_gene: .; len: 13; abundance: .; v_gene: TRBV30; CDR3aa: CAWSSDYSDTQYF; CDR3nt: TGTGCCTGGAGTAGCGACTATTCTGATACGCAGTATTTT
j_gene: TRBJ2-3; d_gene: TRBD2; len: 16; abundance: .; v_gene: TRBV3-1/TRBV3-2; CDR3aa: CASSHGGGRKKDTQYF; CDR3nt: TGTGCCAGCAGCCATGGGGGGGGAAGGAAAAAAGATACGCAGTATTTT
j_gene: TRBJ1-1; d_gene: .; len: 14; abundance: .; v_gene: TRBV19; CDR3aa: CASSPYRENTEAFF; CDR3nt: TGTGCCAGTAGCCCTTACAGGGAGAACACTGAAGCTTTCTTT
j_gene: TRBJ2-2; d_gene: TRBD2; len: 15; abundance: .; v_gene: TRBV19; CDR3aa: CASSTGTRGTGELFF; CDR3nt: TGTGCCAGTAGTACCGGGACTAGGGGTACCGGGGAGCTGTTTTTT
j_gene: TRBJ1-4; d_gene: .; len: 16; abundance: .; v_gene: TRBV30; CDR3aa: CAWSPRTVATNEKLFF; CDR3nt: TGTGCCTGGAGTCCCCGGACAGTTGCAACTAATGAAAAACTGTTTTTT
j_gene: TRBJ2-1; d_gene: TRBD1; len: 13; abundance: .; v_gene: TRBV7-9; CDR3aa: CASSLLETGHKFF; CDR3nt: TGTGCCAGCAGCTTACTTGAGACAGGGCATAAGTTCTTC
j_gene: TRBJ1-4; d_gene: .; len: 15; abundance: .; v_gene: TRBV3-1/TRBV3-2; CDR3aa: CASSSLAAANEKLFF; CDR3nt: TGTGCCAGCAGCTCTCTAGCGGCCGCTAATGAAAAACTGTTTTTT
j_gene: TRBJ2-7; d_gene: TRBD1; len: 15; abundance: .; v_gene: TRBV10-3; CDR3aa: CAISESADRGYEQYF; CDR3nt: TGTGCCATCAGTGAGTCCGCGGACAGGGGCTACGAGCAGTACTTC
j_gene: TRBJ2-2; d_gene: TRBD2; len: 20; abundance: .; v_gene: TRBV6-2/TRBV6-3; CDR3aa: CASSYAPWGGTSGVTGELFF; CDR3nt: TGTGCCAGCAGTTACGCTCCCTGGGGTGGGACTAGCGGGGTCACCGGGGAGCTGTTTTTT
j_gene: TRBJ2-3; d_gene: .; len: 13; abundance: .; v_gene: TRBV7-3; CDR3aa: CASSFLQADTQYF; CDR3nt: TGTGCCAGCAGCTTTCTGCAGGCAGATACGCAGTATTTT
j_gene: TRBJ1-6; d_gene: TRBD1; len: 15; abundance: .; v_gene: TRBV11-2; CDR3aa: CASSLSGTADSPLHF; CDR3nt: TGTGCCAGCAGCCTTTCCGGGACAGCCGATTCACCCCTCCACTTT
j_gene: TRBJ1-2; d_gene: .; len: 13; abundance: .; v_gene: TRBV7-9; CDR3aa: CASSHLLGDGYTF; CDR3nt: TGTGCCAGCAGCCATTTGCTAGGGGATGGCTACACCTTC
j_gene: TRBJ1-1; d_gene: TRBD1; len: 19; abundance: .; v_gene: TRBV5-4; CDR3aa: CASSLGPTGGPPGNTEAFF; CDR3nt: TGTGCCAGCAGCTTGGGTCCGACAGGGGGCCCACCCGGGAACACTGAAGCTTTCTTT
j_gene: TRBJ1-2; d_gene: .; len: 12; abundance: .; v_gene: TRBV18; CDR3aa: CASTPSGYGYTF; CDR3nt: TGTGCCAGCACCCCGTCGGGGTATGGCTACACCTTC
j_gene: TRBJ2-2; d_gene: TRBD1; len: 16; abundance: .; v_gene: TRBV6-1; CDR3aa: CASSVLTGAGTGELFF; CDR3nt: TGTGCCAGCAGTGTGTTGACAGGGGCGGGCACCGGGGAGCTGTTTTTT
j_gene: TRBJ1-5; d_gene: .; len: 15; abundance: .; v_gene: TRBV3-1/TRBV3-2; CDR3aa: CASSQDSLPNQPQHF; CDR3nt: TGTGCCAGCAGCCAGGACAGTCTCCCTAATCAGCCCCAGCATTTT
j_gene: TRBJ2-2; d_gene: .; len: 14; abundance: .; v_gene: TRBV7-2; CDR3aa: CASSLGEITGELFF; CDR3nt: TGTGCCAGCAGCTTAGGAGAGATCACCGGGGAGCTGTTTTTT